The 9 T cell receptor beta chains listed next were all sequenced from one sample in a study of T cells in Graves' hyperthyroidism and ophthalmopathy. Using RNA transcripts as the source, TCR beta CDR3 regions were amplified. The TCR CDR3 was amplified in a first-round RT-PCR using the HTBI primer set. TCRdb used MiXCR to reprocess the multiplex PCR reads, holding one entry per CDR3 protein. The data show around 390,000 distinct CDR3 sequences, with more than 12% seen just once and about 18% held by the top ten. The material sequenced was blood. Receptor source: a woman in her twenties or thirties with Graves' ophthalmopathy.

As to this clonotype: One end of the junction fails to match germline, which may point to a read error. The chain carries TRBV7-3 and TRBJ2-5, with TRBD2 as a possible D gene (7 bases). Germline V gives CDR1 SGHTA, CDR2 FQGTGA. The CDR3 sequence is 15 residues long. CDR3 loop: CASSLAGGPQGTQYF. CDR3 DNA: TGTGCCAGCAGCTTAGCCGGGGGGCCACAAGGGACCCAGTACTTC. Filled out from reference TRBV7-3 and TRBJ2-5, the complete variable domain reads GAGVSQTPSNKVTEKGKYVELRCDPISGHTALYWYRQSLGQGPEFLIYFQGTGAADDSGLPNDRFFAVRPEGSVSTLKIQRTERGDSAVYLCASSLAGGPQGTQYFGPGTRLLVL.

This clonotype has ten or more counts. J is TRBJ2-1 and V is TRBV9; 12 bases line up with TRBD1. CDR3 length: 16 residues. CDR1 SGDLS and CDR2 YYNGEE come from the germline V gene. With V trimmed by 0 bases and J by 8 bases, 6 bases remained unmatched. CDR3 DNA sequence: TGTGCCAGCAGCGTAGGGGGGACAGGGGGCCTCGATGAGCAGTTCTTC. Translating it yields CASSVGGTGGLDEQFF.

The V and J genes are TRBV4-1 and TRBJ1-1; D gene unclear. Deletions cut 4 bases from V and 0 bases from J, with 12 bases between. Germline lookup yields CDR1 MGHRA and CDR2 YSYEKL. The CDR3 is 15 residues long. As DNA, the CDR3 is TGCGCCAGCAGCCGAATGATCGTTTTGAACACTGAAGCTTTCTTT. Translation: CASSRMIVLNTEAFF.

V is TRBV20-1 and J is TRBJ1-5; tentatively, D is TRBD1 (5 bases). CDR3 length: 13 amino acids. CDR1 and CDR2 from the germline V gene are DFQATT and SNEGSKA (reference sequence). The V end was cut by 0 bases, the J end by 4 bases, with 7 bases between. CDR3 sequence: CSAREDTNQPQHF. The CDR3 DNA follows: TGCAGTGCTAGAGAGGACACAAATCAGCCCCAGCATTTT.

This clonotype was counted ten times or more. CDR3 sequence (DNA): TGTGCCAGCAGTGTTAGCAATCAGCCCCAGCATTTT. Translation gives CASSVSNQPQHF. This chain links TRBV2 with TRBJ1-5; D gene uncertain. V lost 4 bases to trimming and J lost 0 bases, with 1 base between them. Germline CDR1 is SNHLY and CDR2 is FYNNEI. This CDR3 has 12 residues.

This clonotype has more than one count but fewer than ten. The chain employs TRBV19 and TRBJ1-5, with D uncertain. CDR1 LNHDA and CDR2 SQIVND come from the germline V gene (reference sequence). The V end was cut by 3 bases, the J end by 1 base, with 10 bases between. This CDR3 region has 15 residues. Here the CDR3 reads CASSIRTESNQPQHF. The CDR3 DNA reads as TGTGCCAGTAGTATTCGGACTGAAAGCAATCAGCCCCAGCATTTT.

In this sample, this clonotype turned up many times. The V and J genes are TRBV19 and TRBJ1-1; D ambiguous. There are 13 residues in the CDR3. Germline CDR1 is LNHDA and CDR2 is SQIVND (reference sequence). V was shortened by 6 bases and J by 6 bases, with 14 bases between the two germline ends. The CDR3 loop is CASRSFGNPEAFF. The CDR3 region has the DNA TGTGCCAGTAGATCGTTTGGGAATCCTGAAGCTTTCTTT.

The chain combines TRBV2 with TRBJ2-1; 11 nucleotides align to TRBD2. Trimming at V came to 3 bases and at J to 8 bases, leaving 6 bases not matched to a gene. The CDR3 consists of 15 residues. Germline V gives CDR1 SNHLY, CDR2 FYNNEI. CDR3 in DNA: TGTGCCAGCAGTGATTTCGTAGCGGGGGGGCATGAGCAGTTCTTC. Amino acids: CASSDFVAGGHEQFF.

This clonotype was detected ten times or more. This rearrangement joins TRBV20-1 to TRBJ2-3; 8 nucleotides match TRBD1. The V and J ends lost 6 bases and 1 base, in that order; junction bases with no gene match: 15. CDR1 is DFQATT, CDR2 SNEGSKA, per germline (reference sequence). The CDR3 has 17 residues. The CDR3: CSAIKGDRTWGTDTQYF. DNA for the CDR3: TGCAGTGCCATAAAAGGGGACAGGACCTGGGGCACAGATACGCAGTATTTT.